This T cell receptor beta chain emerged from a study of blood T cell repertoires in COVID-19. Study details: Donors in the United States, Italy and Spain gave samples during acute or convalescent COVID-19. In each case, the material was cDNA or gDNA derived from T cells, B-cell-depleted T cells, or PBMCs.

CDR3 size: 14 residues. CDR1 and CDR2 from the germline V gene are GTSNPN and SVGIG (reference sequence). Trimming pared 2 bases from V and 5 bases from J, leaving 12 bases between. It was during active infection that Seattle patients were enrolled and then longitudinally followed. Authors' data handling: Estimated nucleated cell counts came from reference gene primer amplification. Produced via immunoSEQ multiplex PCR; TCRdb's table is partial and in-frame only. V, J and clone size reflect that table, while D and trimming were determined from the DNA. The sample shows approximately 440,000 clones, roughly 88% of them seen only once.

The source of this sequence is a woman between 45 and 60 years old with COVID-19, enrolled during active disease. What was sequenced was peripheral blood. The V gene is TRBV30, the J gene TRBJ2-2; possibly TRBD1 for D (6 bases). The CDR3 coding sequence is TGTGCCTGGAGTATAACAGGGTGGACCGGGGAGCTGTTTTTT. Protein product: CAWSITGWTGELFF.